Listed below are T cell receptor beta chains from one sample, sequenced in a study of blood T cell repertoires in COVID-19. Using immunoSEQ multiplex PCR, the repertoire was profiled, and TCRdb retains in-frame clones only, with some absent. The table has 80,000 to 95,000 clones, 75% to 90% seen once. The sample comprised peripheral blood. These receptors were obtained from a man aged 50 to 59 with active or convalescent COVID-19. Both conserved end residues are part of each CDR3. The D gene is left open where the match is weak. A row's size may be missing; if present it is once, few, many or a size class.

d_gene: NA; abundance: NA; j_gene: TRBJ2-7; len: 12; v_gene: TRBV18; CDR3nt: TGTGCCAGCTCACCCCAATCGGGCGAGCAGTACTTC; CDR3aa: CASSPQSGEQYF
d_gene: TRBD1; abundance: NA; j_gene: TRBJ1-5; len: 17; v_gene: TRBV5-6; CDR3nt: TGTGCCAGCAGCTTGGGATCCGGGACAGGGGGCAGTCAGCCCCAGCATTTT; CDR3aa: CASSLGSGTGGSQPQHF
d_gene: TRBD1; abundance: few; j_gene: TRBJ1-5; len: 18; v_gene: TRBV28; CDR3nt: TGTGCCAGCAGCCGAACCGGGACAGGGCTTAGGGGCAATCAGCCCCAGCATTTT; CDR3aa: CASSRTGTGLRGNQPQHF
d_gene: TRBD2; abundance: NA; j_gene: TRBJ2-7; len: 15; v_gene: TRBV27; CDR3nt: TGTGCCAGCAGACTACTCGGGACTACCTCCTACGAGCAGTACTTC; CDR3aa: CASRLLGTTSYEQYF
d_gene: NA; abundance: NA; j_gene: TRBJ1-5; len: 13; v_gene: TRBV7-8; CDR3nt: TGTGCCAGCAGCTTTGGTCACGGTCAGCCCCAGCATTTT; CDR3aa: CASSFGHGQPQHF
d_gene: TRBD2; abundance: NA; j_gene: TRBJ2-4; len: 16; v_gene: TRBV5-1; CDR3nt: TGCGCCAGCAGCCCCCTATTTGGCGGGAGGACTGACATTCAGTACTTC; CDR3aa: CASSPLFGGRTDIQYF
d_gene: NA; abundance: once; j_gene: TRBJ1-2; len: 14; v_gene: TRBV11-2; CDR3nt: TGTGCCAGCAGCTTAGTTGACGGCTGGAGGGGCTACACCTTC; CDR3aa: CASSLVDGWRGYTF
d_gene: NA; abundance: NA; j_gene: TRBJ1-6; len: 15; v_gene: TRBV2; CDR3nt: TGTGCCAGCCGGGAGGGTGCGGGCTATAATTCACCCCTCCACTTT; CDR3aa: CASREGAGYNSPLHF
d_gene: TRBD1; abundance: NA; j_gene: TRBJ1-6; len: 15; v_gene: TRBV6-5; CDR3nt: TGTGCCAGCAGCGCTCCGGGACAGGGGAATTCACCCCTCCACTTT; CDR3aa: CASSAPGQGNSPLHF
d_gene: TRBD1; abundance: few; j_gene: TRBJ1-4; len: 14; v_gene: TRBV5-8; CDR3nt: TGTGCCAGCAGCGCGACAGGGGCCTATGAAAAACTGTTTTTT; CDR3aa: CASSATGAYEKLFF
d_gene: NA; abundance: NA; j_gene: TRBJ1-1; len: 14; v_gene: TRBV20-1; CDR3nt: TGCAGTGCTAGTCTAAGATCAAGGGGCACTGAAGCTTTCTTT; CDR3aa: CSASLRSRGTEAFF
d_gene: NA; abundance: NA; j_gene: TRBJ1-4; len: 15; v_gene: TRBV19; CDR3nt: TGTGCCAGCACCCCCCTGGGGCAAGGCGGTGAAAAACTGTTTTTT; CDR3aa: CASTPLGQGGEKLFF
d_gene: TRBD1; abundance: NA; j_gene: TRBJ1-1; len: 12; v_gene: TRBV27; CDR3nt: TGTGCCAGCAGAAGACAGGGGGGAGAAGCTTTCTTT; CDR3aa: CASRRQGGEAFF
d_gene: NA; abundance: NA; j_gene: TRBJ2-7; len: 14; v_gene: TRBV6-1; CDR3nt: TGTGCCAGCAGTGAATTTGCTAGCTTCGGCGAGCAGTACTTC; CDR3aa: CASSEFASFGEQYF
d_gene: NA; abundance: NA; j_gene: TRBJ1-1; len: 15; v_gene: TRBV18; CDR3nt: TGTGCCAGCTCACCCCGGACAGTCTCGAACACTGAAGCTTTCTTT; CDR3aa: CASSPRTVSNTEAFF
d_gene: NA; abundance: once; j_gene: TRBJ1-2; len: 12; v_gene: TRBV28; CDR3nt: TGTGCCAGCAGTTCAATTAACTATGGCTACACCTTC; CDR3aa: CASSSINYGYTF
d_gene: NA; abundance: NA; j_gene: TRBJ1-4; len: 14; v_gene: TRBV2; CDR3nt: TGTGCCAGCAGTGTTGGGGGGGCCAATGAAAAACTGTTTTTT; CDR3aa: CASSVGGANEKLFF
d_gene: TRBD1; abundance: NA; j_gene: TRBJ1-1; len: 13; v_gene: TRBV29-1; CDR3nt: TGCAGCGGTGCCAGGGGGCGCGACACTGAAGCTTTCTTT; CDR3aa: CSGARGRDTEAFF
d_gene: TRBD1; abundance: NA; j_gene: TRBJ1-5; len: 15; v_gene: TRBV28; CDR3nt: TGTGCCAGCAGGAAACAGGGGGTGGGAAATCAGCCCCAGCATTTT; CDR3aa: CASRKQGVGNQPQHF
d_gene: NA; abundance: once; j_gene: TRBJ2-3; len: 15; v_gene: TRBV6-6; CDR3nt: TGTGCCAGCAGTTCCCTAGGGGGTAGCACAGATACGCAGTATTTT; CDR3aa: CASSSLGGSTDTQYF
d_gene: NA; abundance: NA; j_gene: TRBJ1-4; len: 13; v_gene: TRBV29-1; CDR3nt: TGCAGCGTGGGGACACACACTAATGAAAAACTGTTTTTT; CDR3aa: CSVGTHTNEKLFF
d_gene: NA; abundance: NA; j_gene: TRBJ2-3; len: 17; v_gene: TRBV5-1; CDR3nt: TGCGCCAGCAGCTTGGAGGGGAGACTAGACTTCACAGATACGCAGTATTTT; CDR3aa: CASSLEGRLDFTDTQYF
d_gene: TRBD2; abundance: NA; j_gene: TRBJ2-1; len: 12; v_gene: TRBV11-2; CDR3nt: TGTGCCAGCAGGGAGAGGACTAGCGGGCAGTTCTTC; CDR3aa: CASRERTSGQFF
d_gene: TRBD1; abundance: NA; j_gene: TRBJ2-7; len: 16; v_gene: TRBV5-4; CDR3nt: TGTGCCAGCAGCCCCAGGGGGTTTGCTGGCTCCGACGAGCAGTACTTC; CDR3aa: CASSPRGFAGSDEQYF
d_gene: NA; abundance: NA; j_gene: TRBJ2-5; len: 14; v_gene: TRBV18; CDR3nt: TGTGCCAGCTCACCTGGAAGGGGTCAAGAGACCCAGTACTTC; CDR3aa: CASSPGRGQETQYF
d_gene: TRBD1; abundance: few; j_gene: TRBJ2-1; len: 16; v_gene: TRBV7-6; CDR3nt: TGTGCCAGCAGCTTAGACCAGGGACAGGGGTTAACTGAGCAGTTCTTC; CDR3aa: CASSLDQGQGLTEQFF
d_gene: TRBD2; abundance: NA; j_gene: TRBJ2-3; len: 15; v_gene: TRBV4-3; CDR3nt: TGCGCCAGCAGCCCTCTAGCGGGGGGCACAGATACGCAGTATTTT; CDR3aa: CASSPLAGGTDTQYF
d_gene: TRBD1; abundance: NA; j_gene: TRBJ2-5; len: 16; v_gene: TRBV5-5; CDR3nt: TGTGCCAGCAGCTTGGGGACAGGGGGCGAATGGGAGACCCAGTACTTC; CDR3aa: CASSLGTGGEWETQYF
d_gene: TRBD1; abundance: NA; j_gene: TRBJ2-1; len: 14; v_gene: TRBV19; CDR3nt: TGTGCCAGTAGTTCCGACAGGGTATCAGGTGAGCAGTTCTTC; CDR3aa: CASSSDRVSGEQFF
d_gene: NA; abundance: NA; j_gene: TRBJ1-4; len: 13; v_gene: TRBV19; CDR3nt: TGTGCCACCGAGAAAAGCGGCGGTGAAAAACTGTTTTTT; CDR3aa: CATEKSGGEKLFF
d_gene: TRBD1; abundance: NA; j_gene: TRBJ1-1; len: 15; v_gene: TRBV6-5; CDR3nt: TGTGCCAGCAGCAACGAGGATACAGGGGCCACTGAAGCTTTCTTT; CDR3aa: CASSNEDTGATEAFF
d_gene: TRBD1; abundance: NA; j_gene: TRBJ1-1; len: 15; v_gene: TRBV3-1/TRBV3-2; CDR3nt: TGTGCCAGCAGCCAGACCGGGACAGAGAACACTGAAGCTTTCTTT; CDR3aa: CASSQTGTENTEAFF
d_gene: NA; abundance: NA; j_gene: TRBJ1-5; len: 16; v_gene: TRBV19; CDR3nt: TGTGCCAGTAGTGCGGAGACAGGCTATAGCAATCAGCCCCAGCATTTT; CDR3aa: CASSAETGYSNQPQHF
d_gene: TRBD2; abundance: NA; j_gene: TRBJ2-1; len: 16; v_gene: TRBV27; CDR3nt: TGTGCCAGCAGTTTAACTGGACTAGCGGGGGTGAATGAGCAGTTCTTC; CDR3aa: CASSLTGLAGVNEQFF
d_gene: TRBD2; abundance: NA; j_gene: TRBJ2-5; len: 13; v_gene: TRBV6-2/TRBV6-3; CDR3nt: TGTGCCAGCAGTTACGACGGGGGGGAGACCCAGTACTTC; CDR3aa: CASSYDGGETQYF
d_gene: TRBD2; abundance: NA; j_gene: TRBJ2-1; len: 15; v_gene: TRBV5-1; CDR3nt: TGCGCCAGCAGCCTGGGACTAGCGGTATACAATGAGCAGTTCTTC; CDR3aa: CASSLGLAVYNEQFF
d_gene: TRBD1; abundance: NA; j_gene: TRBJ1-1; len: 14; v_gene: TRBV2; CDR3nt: TGTGCCAGCAGCCGAGGGGGCCCACAGGGTGGAGCTTTCTTT; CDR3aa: CASSRGGPQGGAFF
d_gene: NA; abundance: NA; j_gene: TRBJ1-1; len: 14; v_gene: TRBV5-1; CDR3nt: TGCGCCAGCAGCCCGGACGGGGGGCACACTGAAGCTTTCTTT; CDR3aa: CASSPDGGHTEAFF
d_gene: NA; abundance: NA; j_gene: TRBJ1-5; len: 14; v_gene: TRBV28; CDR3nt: TGTGCCAGCAGTTGGGCGGGGGAGAGGCAGCCCCAGCATTTT; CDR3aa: CASSWAGERQPQHF
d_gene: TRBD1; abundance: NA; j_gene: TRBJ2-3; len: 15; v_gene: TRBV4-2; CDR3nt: TGTGCCAGCAGCGGGACAGCGACTAGCACAGATACGCAGTATTTT; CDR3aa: CASSGTATSTDTQYF
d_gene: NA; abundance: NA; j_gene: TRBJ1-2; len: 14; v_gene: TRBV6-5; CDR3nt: TGTGCCAGCAGGGGGACGGGACACCCCTGGGGCTACACCTTC; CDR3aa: CASRGTGHPWGYTF
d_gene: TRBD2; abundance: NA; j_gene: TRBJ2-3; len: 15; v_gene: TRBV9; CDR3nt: TGTGCCAGCAGCGTTACTAGCGTAAGCACAGATACGCAGTATTTT; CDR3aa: CASSVTSVSTDTQYF
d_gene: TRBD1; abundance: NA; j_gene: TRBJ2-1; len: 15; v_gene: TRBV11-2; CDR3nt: TGTGCCAGCGGCCAAAACGACAGGGAATGGAATGAGCAGTTCTTC; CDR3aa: CASGQNDREWNEQFF
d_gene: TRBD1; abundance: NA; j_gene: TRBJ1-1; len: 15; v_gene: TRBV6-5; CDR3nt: TGTGCCAGCAGTTACTCGCGGACAGGGTCCACTGAAGCTTTCTTT; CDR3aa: CASSYSRTGSTEAFF
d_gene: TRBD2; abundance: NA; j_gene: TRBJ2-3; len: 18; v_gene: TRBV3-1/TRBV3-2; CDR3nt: TGTGCCAGCAGCCAAAAGGCTAGCGGGATAGCTAGCACAGATACGCAGTATTTT; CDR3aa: CASSQKASGIASTDTQYF
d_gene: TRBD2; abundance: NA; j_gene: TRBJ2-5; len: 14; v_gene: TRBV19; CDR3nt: TGTGCCAGCTCTGTGGGGACTAGAGGAGAGACCCAGTACTTC; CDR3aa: CASSVGTRGETQYF